This T cell receptor (beta chain) is drawn from a study of shared clonotypes between healthy human individuals. Concerning this clone itself: Its antigen remains unknown.

Findings of the study overall: Represented genetic and exposure-history diversity was restricted by having few donors. Memory subsets generally showed smaller estimated richness than naive subsets did.

The method was immunoSEQ multiplex PCR; TCRdb's version includes in-frame clones alone and lacks a portion of them. The sample gives over a million clones, around 75% of which show up once; roughly 1.5% is in the top ten. Trimming shortened V by 7 bases and J by 2 bases, and 14 bases separated the two germline ends. The CDR3 sequence is 15 residues long. Germline-derived CDR1 and CDR2 are SNHLY and FYNNEI. This chain uses TRBV2 with TRBJ2-2, with D tentatively TRBD1 (6 bases). The receptor was derived from a man between 18 and 35 years old in good health. The sequenced sample consisted of memory CD4+ T cells sorted from blood. This sample's subset: CD45RA-negative fraction. CDR3 nucleotide sequence: TGTGCCAGCATGTGGGCAGGGGCCAACACCGGGGAGCTGTTTTTT. Translation gives CASMWAGANTGELFF.